This TCR beta chain was observed in a study of early T cells in non-severe SARS-CoV-2 infection. Study at large: Sequencing input comprised bulk RNA from unsorted whole blood; chain pairing was not available.

About this clonotype: Its antigen is undetermined. At one end, the junction sequence differs from germline, possibly due to a read error.

General study results and limits: Reliance on VDJdb matching favored anti-spike CD8 responses; private and CD4 specificities were missed.

Germline CDR1 is WSHSY and CDR2 is SAAADI. The CDR3 is 12 residues long. Individually, cDNA molecules had unique molecular identifiers attached to them. Using its own MiXCR run on the 5' RACE reads, TCRdb lists one record per CDR3 protein. Of tens of thousands of distinct CDR3 sequences in the sample, around 9.3% are singletons; the top ten hold approximately 4.1%. Sequencing was done on a sample of whole blood. This TCR came from an adult who was a healthcare worker with PCR-confirmed SARS-CoV-2 infection or an uninfected control (not recorded which). The V gene is TRBV10-2, the J gene TRBJ1-1; TRBD1 matches at 11 bases. As DNA, the CDR3 is TGCGCCAGCAGTGAGCAGGGACAGGGGGGCTCGTTT. This gives the protein CASSEQGQGGSF.